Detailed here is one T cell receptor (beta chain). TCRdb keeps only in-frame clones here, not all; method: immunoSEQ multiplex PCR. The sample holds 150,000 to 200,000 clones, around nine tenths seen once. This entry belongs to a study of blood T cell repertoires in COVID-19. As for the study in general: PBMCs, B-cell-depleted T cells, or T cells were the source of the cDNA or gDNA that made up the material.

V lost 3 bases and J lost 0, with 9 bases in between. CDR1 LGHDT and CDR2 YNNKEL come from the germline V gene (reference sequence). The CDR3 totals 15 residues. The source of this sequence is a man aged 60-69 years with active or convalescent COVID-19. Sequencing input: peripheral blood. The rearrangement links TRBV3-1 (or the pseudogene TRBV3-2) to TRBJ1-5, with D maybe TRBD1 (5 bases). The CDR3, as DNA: TGTGCCAGCAGCCAGGACACGCATAGCAATCAGCCCCAGCATTTT. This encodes CASSQDTHSNQPQHF.